Listed here is a single TCR beta chain. This specimen belongs to a study of T cell repertoires in cytomegalovirus infection. TCRdb re-analysed the reads in MiXCR, keeping a single row per CDR3 protein. The sample gives 150,000 to 200,000 distinct CDR3 sequences, roughly a fifth of which show up once; approximately 2.9% is in the top ten. Germline lookup yields CDR1 SQVTM and CDR2 ANQGSEA. J gave up 5 bases and V 1 base, and 7 bases lay outside the gene matches. This CDR3 spans 16 amino acids. The sample comprised PBMCs. This chain connects TRBV29-1 to TRBJ2-1, with 11 bases aligning to TRBD2. This TCR derives from a human donor in good health (CMV status not recorded). Some clones in this sample may be carry-over from other donors' samples. In nucleotides, the CDR3 is TGCAGCGTTGAAGGGGGACTAGCGGAGAAAAACAATGAGCAGTTCTTC. Encoded protein: CSVEGGLAEKNNEQFF.